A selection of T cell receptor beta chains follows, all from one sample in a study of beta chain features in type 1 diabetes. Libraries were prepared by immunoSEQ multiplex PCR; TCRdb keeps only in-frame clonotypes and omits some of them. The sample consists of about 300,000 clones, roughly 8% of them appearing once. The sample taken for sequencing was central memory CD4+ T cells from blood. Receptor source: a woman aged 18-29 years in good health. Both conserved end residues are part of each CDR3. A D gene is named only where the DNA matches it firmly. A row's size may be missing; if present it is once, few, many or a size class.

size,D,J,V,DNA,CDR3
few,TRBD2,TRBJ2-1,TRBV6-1,TGTGCCAGCAGTGAAAGGGGCGAAGCGGGAGGGCCTGCACAGTTCTTC,CASSERGEAGGPAQFF
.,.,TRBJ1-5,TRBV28,TGTGCCAGCAGTTTTGGGGGCCATAGCAATCAGCCCCAGCATTTT,CASSFGGHSNQPQHF
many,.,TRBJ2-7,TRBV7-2,TGTGCCAGCAGCGAGAGACCGTACGAGCAGTACTTC,CASSERPYEQYF
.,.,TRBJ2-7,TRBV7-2,TGTGCCAGCAGCTTAGCCCCAACACAACGGGACGCAGCCTACGAGCAGTACTTC,CASSLAPTQRDAAYEQYF
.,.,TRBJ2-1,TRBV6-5,TGTGCCAGCAAGGTAACACTAACCTACAATGAGCAGTTCTTC,CASKVTLTYNEQFF
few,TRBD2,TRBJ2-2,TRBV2,TGTGCCAGCACCGAGGGACTAGCGGGGAATTCCGGGGAGCTGTTTTTT,CASTEGLAGNSGELFF
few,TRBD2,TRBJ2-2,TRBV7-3,TGTGCCAGCAGCGCACTAGCGGGAGGGCTCATTAACACCGGGGAGCTGTTTTTT,CASSALAGGLINTGELFF
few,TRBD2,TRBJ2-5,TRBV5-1,TGCGCCAGCACGGGACTAGCGGAAGAGACCCAGTACTTC,CASTGLAEETQYF
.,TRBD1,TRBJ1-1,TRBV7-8,TGTGCCAGCAGCGCCAGGGGACAGGGAATGAACACTGAAGCTTTCTTT,CASSARGQGMNTEAFF
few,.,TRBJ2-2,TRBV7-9,TGTGCCAGCAGCCCCTCGGACTATAGGGCCGGGGAGCTGTTTTTT,CASSPSDYRAGELFF
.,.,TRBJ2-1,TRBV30,TGTGCCTGGAGTGTACCGGACAAGGGCATGGGTGAGCAGTTCTTC,CAWSVPDKGMGEQFF
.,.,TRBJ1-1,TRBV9,TGTGCCAGCAGCTCCGGAGCGGTGCGAGGGAACGCTGAAGCTTTCTTT,CASSSGAVRGNAEAFF
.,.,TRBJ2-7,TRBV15,TGTGCCACCAGCAGACAGGGCCTACCGAGCGAGCAGTACTTC,CATSRQGLPSEQYF
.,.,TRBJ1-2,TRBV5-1,TGCGCCAGCTCCCGGCGCGTGGGGGGCGAGGATGGCTACACCTTC,CASSRRVGGEDGYTF
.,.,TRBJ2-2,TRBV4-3,TGCGCCAGCAGCCATAGAGTGGTGGCGGCCGGGGAGCTGTTTTTT,CASSHRVVAAGELFF
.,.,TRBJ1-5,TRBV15,TGTGCCACCAGCAGAGTAAGCCAAGGGGCCACTGTCGGTCGACAGCCCCAGCATTTT,CATSRVSQGATVGRQPQHF
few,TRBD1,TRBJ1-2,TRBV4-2,TGTGCCAGCAGCCCCACAGGGGGCCGCTTCCGCTCTAACTATGGCTACACCTTC,CASSPTGGRFRSNYGYTF
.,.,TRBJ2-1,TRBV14,TGTGCCAGCAGCCAGAACTACAATGAGCAGTTCTTC,CASSQNYNEQFF
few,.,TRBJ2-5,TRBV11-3,TGTGCCAGCAGCTTAGTGGGACGGGAGACCCAGTACTTC,CASSLVGRETQYF
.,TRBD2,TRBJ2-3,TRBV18,TGTGCCAGCTCAACTAGCGGGAGTGCAGATACGCAGTATTTT,CASSTSGSADTQYF
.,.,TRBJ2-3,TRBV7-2,TGTGCCAGCAGCTTATTTGCAGATACGCAGTATTTT,CASSLFADTQYF
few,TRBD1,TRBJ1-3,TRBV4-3,TGCGCCAGCAGCCCGTTCCTCCGGGACAGCTCTGGAAACACCATATATTTT,CASSPFLRDSSGNTIYF
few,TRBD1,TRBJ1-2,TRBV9,TGTGCCAGCAGCGTAGGGGACAGGGGCTATGGCTACACCTTC,CASSVGDRGYGYTF
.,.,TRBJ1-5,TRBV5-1,TGCGCCAGCAGCTTGCAGGGGAATCAGCCCCAGCATTTT,CASSLQGNQPQHF
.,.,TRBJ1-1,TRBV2,TGTGCCAGCAGCGATAAACCAGAGGTAGACACTGAAGCTTTCTTT,CASSDKPEVDTEAFF
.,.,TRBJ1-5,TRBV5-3,TGTGCCAGAAGCTTGGTGGGGCGTACTCAGCCCCAGCATTTT,CARSLVGRTQPQHF
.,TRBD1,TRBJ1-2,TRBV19,TGTGCCAGCAGCCGGGACAGGGACTATGGCTACACCTTC,CASSRDRDYGYTF
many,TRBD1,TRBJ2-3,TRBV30,TGTGCCTGGACTAGACGGACAGGGACAGATACGCAGTATTTT,CAWTRRTGTDTQYF
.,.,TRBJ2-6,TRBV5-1,TGCGCCAGCAGCTACGTAGGGCCGACTGGGGCCAACGTCCTGACTTTC,CASSYVGPTGANVLTF
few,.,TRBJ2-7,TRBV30,TGTGCCTGGAGCGGGGCCTACGGGTACGAGCAGTACTTC,CAWSGAYGYEQYF
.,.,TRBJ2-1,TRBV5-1,TGCGCCAGCAGCGAGATAACTGGTGTAAGAAAGGATGAGCAGTTCTTC,CASSEITGVRKDEQFF
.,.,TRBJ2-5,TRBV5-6,TGTGCCAGCAGCTCCCCTGGGGAGACCCAGTACTTC,CASSSPGETQYF
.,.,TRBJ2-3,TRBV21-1,TGTGCCAGCAGCAACGCTAGCGGGGGAACAGATACGCAGTATTTT,CASSNASGGTDTQYF
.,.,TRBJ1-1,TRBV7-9,TGTGCCAGCAGCCGTGTCCTGGTTTCTGAAGCTTTCTTT,CASSRVLVSEAFF
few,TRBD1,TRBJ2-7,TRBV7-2,TGTGCCAGCAGCTTCCGACCAACCGGGACAGTTAACCTCTACGAGCAGTACTTC,CASSFRPTGTVNLYEQYF
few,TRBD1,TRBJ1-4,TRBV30,TGTGCCTGGAAACCCCCGGACAGGGATAATGAAAAACTGTTTTTT,CAWKPPDRDNEKLFF
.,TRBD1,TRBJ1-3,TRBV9,TGTGCCAGCAGCGTGGGGGACAGCTCTGGAAACACCATATATTTT,CASSVGDSSGNTIYF
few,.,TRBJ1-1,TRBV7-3,TGTGCCAGCAGCTTACGAGCCACACGTACTGAAGCTTTCTTT,CASSLRATRTEAFF
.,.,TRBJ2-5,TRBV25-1,TGTGCCAGCAGCGAAACTAGGAGTGATCGGACCCAGTACTTC,CASSETRSDRTQYF
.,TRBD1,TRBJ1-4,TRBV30,TGTGCCTGGAGTGTAGGACAGGGGTATGAAAAACTGTTTTTT,CAWSVGQGYEKLFF
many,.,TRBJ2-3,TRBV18,TGTGCCAGCTCACCAGCCGGGACGAGCACAGATACGCAGTATTTT,CASSPAGTSTDTQYF
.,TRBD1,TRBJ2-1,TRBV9,TGTGCCAGCAGTCCCGGACAGGGCTCCTACAATGAGCAGTTCTTC,CASSPGQGSYNEQFF
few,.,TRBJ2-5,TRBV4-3,TGCGCCAGCAGCCAAGCTATCGGGGCCATGGTCGCCGGGTTCCAAGAGACCCAGTACTTC,CASSQAIGAMVAGFQETQYF
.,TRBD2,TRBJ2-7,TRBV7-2,TGTGCCAGCATTAGCGGGGGCAGGTACGAGCAGTACTTC,CASISGGRYEQYF
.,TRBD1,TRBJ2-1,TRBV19,TGTGCCAGTAGTATAAGGGGGCAGGGGTCTCACAATGAGCAGTTCTTC,CASSIRGQGSHNEQFF
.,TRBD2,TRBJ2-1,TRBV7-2,TGTGCCAGCACTTCTGGGACTAGCGGGGGTCCCCTCTTC,CASTSGTSGGPLF
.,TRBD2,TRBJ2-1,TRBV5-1,TGCGCCAGCAGCTTGATGCGGAGCGGGGGCCTCTACAATGAGCAGTTCTTC,CASSLMRSGGLYNEQFF
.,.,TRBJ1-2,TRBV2,TGTGCCAGCAGGGGGGACGCCTATGGCTACACCTTC,CASRGDAYGYTF
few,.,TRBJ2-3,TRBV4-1,TGCGCCAGCAGCACGGGTGTGACTTCTAGCACAGATACGCAGTATTTT,CASSTGVTSSTDTQYF
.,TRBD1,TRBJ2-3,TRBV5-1,TGCGCCAGCAGCTGGGACAGGGTTTATACGCAGTATTTT,CASSWDRVYTQYF
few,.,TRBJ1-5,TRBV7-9,TGTGCCAGCAGCTTAGAGGGAGTTGCCTGGACCGGAGATCAGCCCCAGCATTTT,CASSLEGVAWTGDQPQHF
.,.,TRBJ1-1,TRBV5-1,TGCGCCAGCAGCTCCCAGGGTCCCGACACTGAAGCTTTCTTT,CASSSQGPDTEAFF
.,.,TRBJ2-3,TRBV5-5,TGTGCCAGCAGCTTGTATTCTTCGGGAGACACAGATACGCAGTATTTT,CASSLYSSGDTDTQYF
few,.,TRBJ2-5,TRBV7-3,TGTGCCAGCAGCTCAATGCCGGGTCCCCAAGAGACCCAGTACTTC,CASSSMPGPQETQYF